This entry features one T cell receptor (beta chain) sequence. Its antigen is unidentified. The sample originates from a study of cytotoxic CD8 clonotypes in ibrutinib-treated CLL. Background on the study: Mean yields were 255,043 productive templates and tens of thousands of productive rearrangements per sample. General observations from the study: Clonality increased with ibrutinib response but returned toward baseline at progression.

The germline gives CDR1 PRHDT, CDR2 FYEKMQ (reference sequence). The CDR3 sequence is 12 residues long. V was trimmed by 6 bases and J by 7 bases, leaving 13 bases between them. Sequencing was performed with immunoSEQ multiplex PCR; in TCRdb, only in-frame clones are kept and a portion is missing. The sample consists of about 68,000 clones, 80% of them appearing once. The receptor was derived from a human donor with chronic lymphocytic leukemia. The sequencing used PBMCs, collected at disease progression, from a patient treated with ibrutinib. The rearrangement links TRBV13 to TRBJ2-7; D may be TRBD1 (5 bases). CDR3 nucleotide sequence: TGTGCCAGCAGTTCCAGGGTTCCGGAGCAGTACTTC. It translates to CASSSRVPEQYF.